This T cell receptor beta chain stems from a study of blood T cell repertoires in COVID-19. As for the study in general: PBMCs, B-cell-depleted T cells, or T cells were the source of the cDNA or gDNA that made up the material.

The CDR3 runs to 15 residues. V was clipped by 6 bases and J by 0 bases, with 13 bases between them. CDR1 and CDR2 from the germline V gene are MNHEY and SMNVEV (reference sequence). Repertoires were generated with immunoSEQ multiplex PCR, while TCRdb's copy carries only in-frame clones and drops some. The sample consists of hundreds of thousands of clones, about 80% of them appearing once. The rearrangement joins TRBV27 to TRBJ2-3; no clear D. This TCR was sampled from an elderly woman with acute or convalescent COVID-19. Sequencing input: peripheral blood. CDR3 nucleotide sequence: TGTGCCAGCAGCCCCTTGACTTTTAGCACAGATACGCAGTATTTT. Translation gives CASSPLTFSTDTQYF.